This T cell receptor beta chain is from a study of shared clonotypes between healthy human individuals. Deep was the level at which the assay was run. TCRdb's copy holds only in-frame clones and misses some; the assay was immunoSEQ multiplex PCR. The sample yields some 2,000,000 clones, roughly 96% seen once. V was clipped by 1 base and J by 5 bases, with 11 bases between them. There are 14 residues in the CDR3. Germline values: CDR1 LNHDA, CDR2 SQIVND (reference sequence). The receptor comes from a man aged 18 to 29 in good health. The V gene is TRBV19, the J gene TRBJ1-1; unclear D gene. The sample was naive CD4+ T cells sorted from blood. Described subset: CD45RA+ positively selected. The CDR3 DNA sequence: TGTGCCAGTAGTATAGTCCCGACTAGAACTGAAGCTTTCTTT. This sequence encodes CASSIVPTRTEAFF.